Presented here are 9 T cell receptor beta chains from one specimen sequenced in a study of shared clonotypes between healthy human individuals. Only in-frame clones appear in the TCRdb table, and some are missing; sequencing was by immunoSEQ multiplex PCR. The sample has about 1 million clones; approximately 68% are singletons. Sequenced: memory CD4+ T cells sorted from blood. The subset denotes: CD45RA-negative fraction. These receptors were taken from a man aged 18 to 35 in good health.

A single count supports this clone. The chain combines TRBV9 with TRBJ2-1; possibly TRBD1 for D (5 bases). The CDR3 is 15 amino acids. The V end lost 4 bases, the J end lost 1 base, and 12 bases lay between the germline ends. CDR1 is SGDLS and CDR2 is YYNGEE in the germline V gene. The CDR3 loop reads CASSPQGISYNEQFF. The CDR3 DNA sequence: TGTGCCAGCAGCCCCCAGGGAATATCCTACAATGAGCAGTTCTTC.

This clone was counted only a few times. The rearrangement joins TRBV7-9 to TRBJ2-1, with D perhaps matching TRBD1 or TRBD2 (5 bases each). V gave up 5 bases and J gave up 6 bases, with 14 bases separating them. Germline V gives CDR1 SEHNR, CDR2 FQNEAQ (reference sequence). This CDR3 spans 14 amino acids. The CDR3 reads CASSTRGVGNEQFF. CDR3 nucleotides: TGTGCCAGCAGCACCAGAGGGGTGGGCAATGAGCAGTTCTTC.

This chain links TRBV25-1 with TRBJ2-7; D is possibly TRBD2 (7 bases). Germline CDR1 reads MGHDK; CDR2 reads SYGVNS. This CDR3 has 13 amino acids. V shed 5 bases and J shed 7 bases, with 15 bases lying between them. CDR3 protein: CASSPAGTGEQYF. For the CDR3, the DNA is TGTGCCAGCAGTCCAGCGGGAACAGGGGAGCAGTACTTC.

V is TRBV28 and J is TRBJ1-2; D uncertain. The CDR3 consists of 13 residues. Trimming took 5 bases from V and 5 from J, leaving 12 bases between them. Germline CDR1 is MDHEN and CDR2 is SYDVKM. CDR3 bases: TGTGCCAGCAGTCCCCCCAGCAGGTATGGCTACACCTTC. Translated, it gives CASSPPSRYGYTF.

Turning to this clone: At one end the junction does not follow the germline gene, possibly because of a read error. The rearrangement joins TRBV7-2 to TRBJ1-2; D gene uncertain. The CDR3 is made up of 13 amino acids. Germline V gene data show CDR1 as SGHTA and CDR2 as FQGNSA. The CDR3 nucleotides are TGTGCCAGCAGCTTAGTCAGGAAAGCCTCCTACGCCTTC. This gives the protein CASSLVRKASYAF. The complete variable domain, with remaining parts taken from reference TRBV7-2 and TRBJ1-2, reads GAGVSQSPSNKVTEKGKDVELRCDPISGHTALYWYRQSLGQGLEFLIYFQGNSAPDKSGLPSDRFSAERTGGSVSTLTIQRTQQEDSAVYLCASSLVRKASYAFGSGTRLTVV.

The chain joins TRBV10-3 to TRBJ2-3; D ambiguous. V dropped 5 bases and J dropped 0 bases, with 12 bases sitting between them. Looked up from germline, CDR1 is ENHRY and CDR2 is SYGVKD. The CDR3 sequence is 15 residues long. CDR3 nucleotides: TGTGCCATCAGTCAAGGTGGCGCTAGCACAGATACGCAGTATTTT. This sequence encodes CAISQGGASTDTQYF.

The J gene is TRBJ2-3, the V gene TRBV29-1, with 11 positions matching TRBD2. Unmatched junction bases numbered 10, after V lost 6 bases and J lost 2 bases. The CDR3 loop spans 16 amino acids. Germline V gene data show CDR1 as SQVTM and CDR2 as ANQGSEA. The CDR3 sequence is CSVLAGLAVNTDTQYF. DNA of the CDR3: TGCAGCGTCTTAGCGGGACTAGCGGTAAACACAGATACGCAGTATTTT.

This clone occurred a few times. The rearrangement joins TRBV21-1 to TRBJ1-6. TRBV21-1 is tagged as a pseudogene. This CDR3 has 18 amino acids. CDR3 sequence reads: CASSKGPSGDNYNSPLHF. CDR3 sequence (DNA): TGTGCCAGCAGCAAAGGACCCTCGGGGGACAACTATAATTCACCCCTCCACTTT.

V usage is TRBV7-8 and J usage is TRBJ1-6; D is unresolved. Germline V CDR1 and CDR2: SGHVS, FQNEAQ. Trimming pared 1 base from V and 7 bases from J, leaving 8 bases between. The CDR3 loop spans 14 amino acids. CDR3 amino acids: CASSLGAANSPLHF. Here the CDR3 DNA reads TGTGCCAGCAGCTTAGGGGCAGCGAATTCACCCCTCCACTTT.